What follows are 26 T cell receptor beta chains derived from one specimen sequenced in a study of T-cell reconstitution after alpha-beta-depleted transplantation in children. Unique molecular identifiers were incorporated into the prepared TCRbeta library. Each CDR3 protein gets one entry after TCRdb re-called the PCR reads with MiXCR. The sample yields hundreds of thousands of distinct CDR3 sequences, 20% to 30% seen once. The specimen was PBMCs, mostly from graft donor cells, collected 360 days after TCRalphabeta/CD19-depleted stem cell transplant. The receptors derive from a female patient between 2 and 10 years old who had a stem cell transplant for congenital amegakaryocytic thrombocytopenia, so the T cells may come from the graft donor.

This clonotype was observed a single time. A much larger clone is a single base away; this may be a read error. CDR3 sequence: CASTLEGASYNEQFF. The CDR3 coding sequence is TGTGCCAGCACACTAGAGGGAGCCTCCTACAATGAGCAGTTCTTC. The chain couples TRBV3-1 to TRBJ2-1; maybe TRBD2 (5 bases). V lost 7 bases to trimming and J lost 0 bases, with 13 bases between them. Per the germline V gene, CDR1 is LGHDT and CDR2 is YNNKEL (reference sequence). This CDR3 comprises 15 residues.

In DNA, the CDR3 is TGCGCCAGCAGCCAAGATGGGGGGAATAGGAACACTGAAGCTTTCTTT. Its protein is CASSQDGGNRNTEAFF. The chain is built from TRBV4-1 and TRBJ1-1, with D possibly TRBD1 on 5 matching bases. CDR1 and CDR2 (germline): MGHRA, YSYEKL. The V and J ends lost 0 bases and 1 base respectively, with 12 bases between them. The CDR3 has 16 residues.

V gene TRBV3-1 combines with J gene TRBJ1-1; D is uncertain. The germline V and J ends were trimmed by 6 bases and 0 bases, with 11 bases remaining between them. The CDR3 has 14 amino acids. Germline loops: CDR1 LGHDT, CDR2 YNNKEL (reference sequence). This CDR3 reads CASSTGTMNTEAFF. The CDR3 DNA is TGTGCCAGCAGTACGGGTACTATGAACACTGAAGCTTTCTTT.

Only a few counts were recorded for this clonotype. The chain carries TRBV7-9 and TRBJ2-1, with 12 bases fitting TRBD2. J gave up 7 bases and V 5 bases, and 3 bases lay outside the gene matches. Germline V CDR1 and CDR2: SEHNR, FQNEAQ (reference sequence). CDR3 length: 14 amino acids. Here the CDR3 reads CASSRLAGANEQFF. The CDR3, as DNA: TGTGCCAGCAGCCGACTAGCGGGAGCTAATGAGCAGTTCTTC.

The sample holds a few counts of this clonotype. The V call is TRBV20-1, the J call TRBJ2-7, with 7 bases identical to TRBD2. V lost 1 base, J lost 0 bases, and 3 bases stayed unmatched. The V gene's germline CDR1 is DFQATT and CDR2 SNEGSKA (reference sequence). The CDR3 has 14 amino acids. The CDR3 reads CSARGSGGSYEQYF. The CDR3 DNA reads TGCAGTGCTAGAGGATCGGGGGGCTCCTACGAGCAGTACTTC.

This clonotype was seen more than once but under ten times. This chain joins TRBV20-1 and TRBJ1-4; D uncertain. Germline assignment: CDR1 DFQATT and CDR2 SNEGSKA (reference sequence). The CDR3 extends over 13 amino acids. V lost 5 bases, J lost 0 bases, and 7 bases lay in between. CDR3 protein: CSALITTNEKLFF. DNA of the CDR3: TGCAGTGCTCTTATTACAACTAATGAAAAACTGTTTTTT.

The chain links TRBV6-1 to TRBJ1-3; D gene unclear. The ends were cut back, 2 bases at V and 4 bases at J, with 12 bases in the middle. Germline V gives CDR1 MNHNS, CDR2 SASEGT. The CDR3 is made up of 15 amino acids. For the CDR3, the DNA is TGTGCCAGCAGTGAACAAATCTCTTGGGGAAACACCATATATTTT. Its protein is CASSEQISWGNTIYF.

This clonotype has just a few counts. The V call is TRBV12-3 or TRBV12-4, the J call TRBJ1-3; no firm D call. The CDR3 has 14 amino acids. V lost 5 bases to trimming and J lost 9 bases, with 17 bases between them. CDR3 DNA sequence: TGTGCCAGCAGTCTCTTAATGAGTTGGGGCACCATATATTTT. This encodes CASSLLMSWGTIYF.

This clonotype is labeled as medium-sized. The rearrangement links TRBV5-5 to TRBJ2-3; possibly TRBD1 for D (6 bases). Trimming pared 1 base from V and 2 bases from J, leaving 11 bases between. The CDR3 spans 15 residues. Germline V gene lookup returns CDR1 SGHKS and CDR2 YYEKEE (reference sequence). The CDR3 nucleotides are TGTGCCAGCAGCTTGTGGGCAGGGGCCACAGATACGCAGTATTTT. It specifies CASSLWAGATDTQYF.

This clonotype was counted once. CDR3: CATSDIGTGGSYEQYF. The CDR3 DNA sequence: TGTGCCACCAGTGACATTGGGACAGGGGGTTCCTACGAGCAGTACTTC. The genes are TRBV24-1 and TRBJ2-7; 11 nucleotides align to TRBD1. This CDR3 spans 16 amino acids. Losses at the gene ends were 4 bases for V and 1 base for J; bases not matched to a gene: 5. The germline V gene has CDR1 KGHDR and CDR2 SFDVKD.

V is TRBV24-1 and J is TRBJ2-7, with TRBD1 identical over 7 bases. The length of the CDR3 is 15 residues. CDR1 and CDR2 (germline): KGHDR, SFDVKD. V shed 2 bases, J shed 2 bases, and the junction held 5 bases outside the gene matches. CDR3 in amino acids: CATSDSRGGPYEQYF. In DNA, the CDR3 is TGTGCCACCAGTGATTCCCGAGGGGGCCCCTACGAGCAGTACTTC.

This chain connects TRBV25-1 to TRBJ1-2, with no clear D. V lost 2 bases to trimming and J lost 2 bases, with 0 bases between them. CDR1 is MGHDK, CDR2 SYGVNS, per germline. The CDR3 covers 11 residues. In DNA, the CDR3 is TGTGCCAGCAGTGAAAACTATGGCTACACCTTC. This gives the protein CASSENYGYTF.

A single count supports this clonotype. The gene calls are TRBV30 and TRBJ2-5; D gene unclear. Trimming removed 4 bases at V and 5 bases at J, with 11 bases between. The CDR3 is made up of 12 amino acids. Germline CDR1 reads GTSNPN; CDR2 reads SVGIG (reference sequence). For the CDR3, the DNA is TGTGCCTGGAAAAGACTGGGGGAGACCCAGTACTTC. This sequence encodes CAWKRLGETQYF.

The chain links TRBV7-8 to TRBJ2-1, with 10 positions matching TRBD1. This CDR3 spans 13 amino acids. Trimming removed 5 bases from V and 8 bases from J; junction bases left unmatched: 3. The V gene's germline CDR1 is SGHVS and CDR2 FQNEAQ. In nucleotides, the CDR3 is TGTGCCAGCAGCAGGGACAGGGGCGATGAGCAGTTCTTC. Translating gives CASSRDRGDEQFF.

This chain joins TRBV20-1 and TRBJ2-7; D is undetermined. Trimming cost V 2 bases and J 0 bases, with 8 bases left between them. Per the germline V gene, CDR1 is DFQATT and CDR2 is SNEGSKA (reference sequence). The CDR3 is 13 amino acids. CDR3 bases: TGCAGTGCTAGATCCTCCAGCTCCTACGAGCAGTACTTC. Translating gives CSARSSSSYEQYF.

The V gene is TRBV4-1, the J gene TRBJ2-1; the D call may be TRBD1 or TRBD2 (5 bases each). Per the germline V gene, CDR1 is MGHRA and CDR2 is YSYEKL. With 1 base removed from V and 2 bases from J, the gap between germline ends came to 18 bases. The CDR3 extends over 18 amino acids. The CDR3 sequence: CASSQGPPPRETYNEQFF. CDR3 sequence (DNA): TGCGCCAGCAGCCAAGGACCCCCACCCAGGGAGACCTACAATGAGCAGTTCTTC.

This clonotype was seen repeatedly, ten times or more. The chain uses TRBV7-6 and TRBJ2-1; D not certain. The CDR3 is made up of 13 amino acids. Germline CDR1 and CDR2: SGHVS and FNYEAQ. Trimming took off 3 bases at V and 8 bases at J, with 11 bases between the two ends. The CDR3 DNA sequence: TGTGCCAGCAGCTTCGAAGGGTCCGATGAGCAGTTCTTC. Translating gives CASSFEGSDEQFF.

This clonotype was detected only a few times. This chain joins TRBV5-1 and TRBJ2-1, with TRBD2 matching over 7 bases. V was clipped by 7 bases and J by 2 bases; unmatched bases: 6. There are 14 residues in the CDR3. Germline lookup yields CDR1 SGHRS and CDR2 YFSETQ. In nucleotides, the CDR3 is TGCGCCAGCTGGAGCGGGATAGCCTACAATGAGCAGTTCTTC. This codes for CASWSGIAYNEQFF.

V is TRBV15 and J is TRBJ2-1; D is unresolved. The CDR3 length is 13 residues. V lost 1 base and J 8 bases, leaving 9 bases between the germline ends. Germline CDR1 is LNHNV and CDR2 is YYDKDF (reference sequence). CDR3 in amino acids: CATSRGELYEQFF. CDR3 in DNA: TGTGCCACCAGCAGAGGGGAACTTTATGAGCAGTTCTTC.

Ten or more counts support this clonotype. V is TRBV4-3 and J is TRBJ2-1, with 15 nucleotides matching TRBD2. Germline trimming cut 3 bases from V and 5 bases from J; bases unmatched to any gene: 5. Germline V lookup: CDR1 LGHNA, CDR2 YSLEER. CDR3 size: 17 residues. The CDR3 spells CASSQGTSGGSHNEQFF. DNA of the CDR3: TGCGCCAGCAGCCAGGGGACTAGCGGGGGGTCCCACAATGAGCAGTTCTTC.

V usage is TRBV6-1 and J usage is TRBJ1-2; weak D call: TRBD1 (5 bases). Germline CDR1 reads MNHNS; CDR2 reads SASEGT. The ends were cut back, 6 bases at V and 4 bases at J, with 12 bases in the middle. CDR3 length: 13 amino acids. DNA for the CDR3: TGTGCCAGCAGAGCGCCGGGACTCTATGGCTACACCTTC. This encodes CASRAPGLYGYTF.

The rearrangement links TRBV29-1 to TRBJ2-2, with D maybe TRBD1 (6 bases). Looked up from germline, CDR1 is SQVTM and CDR2 is ANQGSEA. This CDR3 comprises 17 residues. V was shortened by 6 bases and J by 2 bases, with 22 bases between the two germline ends. The CDR3 spells CSVLAGTHVGNTGELFF. The CDR3 DNA reads as TGCAGCGTGCTCGCCGGGACACATGTAGGAAACACCGGGGAGCTGTTTTTT.

This clonotype was picked up a small number of times. V is TRBV9 and J is TRBJ1-5; no clear D gene. The CDR3 has 14 residues. Germline CDR1 is SGDLS and CDR2 is YYNGEE. Trimming shortened V by 0 bases and J by 0 bases, and 4 bases separated the two germline ends. The CDR3 sequence: CASSVGFSNQPQHF. Written as DNA, the CDR3 is TGTGCCAGCAGCGTAGGCTTTAGCAATCAGCCCCAGCATTTT.

A few counts support this clonotype. The V gene is TRBV21-1, the J gene TRBJ1-4; whether TRBD1, the table's D call, matches the DNA was not checked. TRBV21-1 is marked as a pseudogene. This CDR3 has 18 residues. The CDR3 region is CASSKDQGARRISEKLFF. The CDR3 DNA reads as TGTGCCAGCAGCAAGGATCAGGGGGCAAGGAGAATTAGTGAAAAACTGTTTTTT.

This clonotype was detected only a few times. The gene calls are TRBV12-3 or TRBV12-4 and TRBJ2-5; TRBD2 matches 8 bases. The CDR3 length is 13 residues. The J segment lost 10 bases and the V segment lost 5 bases, leaving 9 bases of the junction unmatched. The DNA for the CDR3 is TGTGCCAGCAGTCCCGGGACTAGGGGAGGCCAGTACTTC. As protein: CASSPGTRGGQYF.

This clonotype was found a few times. J is TRBJ1-5 and V is TRBV20-1; the D gene is possibly TRBD1 (6 bases). Germline lookup yields CDR1 DFQATT and CDR2 SNEGSKA (reference sequence). CDR3 length equals 14 residues. Trimming pared 6 bases from V and 0 bases from J, leaving 12 bases between. The CDR3 is CSATGTNSNQPQHF. In nucleotides, the CDR3 is TGCAGTGCAACCGGGACAAATAGCAATCAGCCCCAGCATTTT.